This T cell receptor beta chain is from a study of cytomegalovirus exposure and HLA in healthy donors. Primers: 60 Vbeta forward and 13 Jbeta reverse. Authors' methods: It was a later analysis that counted tens of millions of unique TCR beta chains, of which about 10 million were shared. Clones were sequenced by immunoSEQ multiplex PCR, and TCRdb holds only the in-frame ones, with some missing. Clone size and the V and J calls come from that table; the DNA yielded D and trimming. Of around 100,000 clones listed, around 76% are singletons. V shed 0 bases and J 2 bases; nucleotides not matched to a gene: 6. The CDR3 is made up of 17 amino acids. The germline CDR1 and CDR2 sequences are LGHNA and YNFKEQ.

The rearrangement uses TRBV4-2 and TRBJ2-3, with 9 bases aligning to TRBD2. The sequenced material came from PBMCs. The clonotype originates from a woman between 18 and 29 years old in good health and CMV-seropositive. In nucleotides, the CDR3 is TGTGCCAGCAGCCAAGATGGGTCTAGCGGGAACACAGATACGCAGTATTTT. It yields the protein CASSQDGSSGNTDTQYF.